This T cell receptor beta chain was identified in a study of blood T cell repertoires in COVID-19. Study summary: COVID-19 samples from acute and convalescent phases originated in the United States, Italy and Spain. PBMCs, B-cell-depleted T cells, or T cells were the source of the cDNA or gDNA that made up the material.

V shed 7 bases and J shed 4 bases, with 16 bases lying between them. The CDR3 totals 15 residues. Germline V gives CDR1 SNHLY, CDR2 FYNNEI. Under the authors' procedure: It was from reference gene primer amplification that nucleated cell counts were estimated. Sequencing was performed with immunoSEQ multiplex PCR; in TCRdb, only in-frame clones are kept and a portion is missing. V and J calls and clone size are those listed in that table; D and trimming were worked out from the DNA. The sample yields some 180,000 clones, nearly 90% seen once. The source material was peripheral blood. The chain uses TRBV2 and TRBJ2-2; TRBD2 might be the D (7 bases). The source is a man aged 55 to 69 with active or convalescent COVID-19. CDR3 residues: CASNSGGLITGELFF. The CDR3 DNA reads as TGTGCCAGCAACTCGGGGGGCTTGATCACCGGGGAGCTGTTTTTT.